This paragraph covers one T cell receptor (beta chain) sequence. This record comes from a study of shared clonotypes between healthy human individuals. Background on the study: The cohort had a couple of women and a few men, ages 18 to 49.

Deep-level settings were used for running the assay. TCRdb's table, derived via immunoSEQ multiplex PCR, lists solely in-frame clones and lacks some. Of fewer than 500,000 clones listed, over 60% are singletons. CDR1 SGHTA and CDR2 FQGTGA come from the germline V gene. The V gene lost 5 bases and the J gene lost 3 bases, with 11 bases spanning the gap. This CDR3 spans 13 amino acids. The TCR sequence derives from a woman in her thirties or forties in good health. Some clones in this sample may be carry-over from other donors' samples. What was sequenced was PBMCs. The chain joins TRBV7-3 to TRBJ2-7, with D unclear. For the CDR3, the DNA is TGTGCCAGCAGCCCTGGTAGGGTCTACGAGCAGTACTTC. Its protein product is CASSPGRVYEQYF. Based on the CDR3 plus reference TRBV7-3 and TRBJ2-7, the full variable domain is GAGVSQTPSNKVTEKGKYVELRCDPISGHTALYWYRQSLGQGPEFLIYFQGTGAADDSGLPNDRFFAVRPEGSVSTLKIQRTERGDSAVYLCASSPGRVYEQYFGPGTRLTVT.